The clone carrying this TCR beta chain occurred many times. Its antigen is currently unknown. The data are from a study of CD8 T cells in ankylosing spondylitis. TCRdb called the 5' RACE reads again in MiXCR, with one record for every CDR3 protein. Of about 130,000 distinct CDR3 sequences listed, around 7% were seen once; the top ten hold 9.5% to 15%. Regarding the study as a whole: Matched ankylosing spondylitis synovial fluid reportedly showed significant enrichment of disease-linked clones. A number of the motif variants had already been described in reactive arthritis synovial fluid and blood. Characteristic, it appeared, of ankylosing spondylitis blood was a TCR beta motif of eight highly homologous variants. With a CD8+ phenotype, disease-linked clones were relatively rare in peripheral blood.

This CDR3 is built from 13 residues. Germline CDR1 is SGHRS and CDR2 is YFSETQ. The V gene lost 3 bases and the J gene lost 1 base, with 7 bases spanning the gap. The chain recombines TRBV5-1 with TRBJ1-1; D not resolved. The sample was blood, either unsorted or a sorted T cell fraction (not recorded which). The receptor was isolated from a male donor with ankylosing spondylitis or in good health (not recorded which). CDR3 in amino acids: CASSYTSNTEAFF. For the CDR3, the DNA is TGCGCCAGCAGCTATACATCGAACACTGAAGCTTTCTTT. Complete variable domain (other parts from reference TRBV5-1 and TRBJ1-1): KAGVTQTPRYLIKTRGQQVTLSCSPISGHRSVSWYQQTPGQGLQFLFEYFSETQRNKGNFPGRFSGRQFSNSRSEMNVSTLELGDSALYLCASSYTSNTEAFFGQGTRLTVV.